The T cell receptor beta chain under discussion was sequenced for a study of T-cell memory formation after mild COVID-19. TCRdb reprocessed the 5' RACE reads with MiXCR, giving one entry per CDR3 protein. The data show about 160,000 distinct CDR3 sequences, with 30% to 35% seen just once and 12% held by the top ten. The ends lost 6 bases at V and 5 bases at J; junction bases unmatched: 5. Germline CDR1 DFQATT, CDR2 SNEGSKA (reference sequence). The CDR3 totals 15 residues. The source material was PBMCs or a T cell subset sorted from them (not recorded which). This receptor was identified in an adult woman who had mild COVID-19 (a few samples of this study predate the infection). Cell type and time point are not known. The rearrangement joins TRBV20-1 to TRBJ2-1, with 15 positions matching TRBD2. The CDR3 reads CSAWTSGRGHNEQFF. CDR3 DNA: TGCAGTGCCTGGACTAGCGGGAGGGGACACAATGAGCAGTTCTTC.